The 17 T cell receptor beta chains below were found in one sample sequenced in a study of shared clonotypes between healthy human individuals. Clones were sequenced by immunoSEQ multiplex PCR, and TCRdb holds only the in-frame ones, with some missing. The table records millions of clones, more than 80% of them present only once. Material: naive CD4+ T cells sorted from blood. The subset is: CD45RA+ positively selected. The source is a man between 18 and 29 years old in good health.

This clone was picked up one time. Additional DNA sequences in this sample encode the identical CDR3. The chain carries TRBV7-9 and TRBJ2-1; D may be TRBD2 (5 bases). The CDR3 runs to 14 residues. Germline CDR1 reads SEHNR; CDR2 reads FQNEAQ (reference sequence). V shed 4 bases and J shed 5 bases, with 12 bases lying between them. The CDR3 DNA follows: TGTGCCAGCAGCTCCCCCCCGGGGAACAATGAGCAGTTCTTC. It specifies CASSSPPGNNEQFF.

On this clone itself: The identical CDR3 is also encoded by other nucleotide sequences in the sample. The chain has TRBV7-2 and TRBJ2-6, with D uncertain. Between the trimmed V and J ends, which lost 6 bases and 0 bases, there was a span of 3 bases. CDR3 length: 13 residues. CDR1 and CDR2 (germline): SGHTA, FQGNSA. For the CDR3, the DNA is TGTGCCAGCAGACTCTCTGGGGCCAACGTCCTGACTTTC. This gives the protein CASRLSGANVLTF. The whole variable domain, remainder taken from reference TRBV7-2 and TRBJ2-6, is GAGVSQSPSNKVTEKGKDVELRCDPISGHTALYWYRQSLGQGLEFLIYFQGNSAPDKSGLPSDRFSAERTGGSVSTLTIQRTQQEDSAVYLCASRLSGANVLTFGAGSRLTVL.

This chain joins TRBV7-2 and TRBJ1-6, with 8 bases that match TRBD1. Germline CDR1 is SGHTA and CDR2 is FQGNSA. After removal of 1 base from V and 1 base from J, the junction contained 6 bases not matched to a gene. The CDR3 is 18 amino acids. As DNA, the CDR3 is TGTGCCAGCAGCTTAGTGGCAGGGGGCGCGTCCTATAATTCACCCCTCCACTTT. Translation gives CASSLVAGGASYNSPLHF.

The chain employs TRBV5-5 and TRBJ2-5, with D uncertain. The CDR3 totals 14 residues. Deletions cut 0 bases from V and 5 bases from J, with 11 bases between. The germline gives CDR1 SGHKS, CDR2 YYEKEE (reference sequence). The CDR3 sequence: CASSLGASVETQYF. DNA of the CDR3: TGTGCCAGCAGCTTGGGGGCAAGTGTGGAGACCCAGTACTTC.

This clone occurred once. The gene calls are TRBV19 and TRBJ2-5, with a weak D call TRBD2 (5 bases). The CDR3 extends over 14 amino acids. V dropped 3 bases and J dropped 5 bases, with 13 bases sitting between them. The germline V gene encodes CDR1 LNHDA and CDR2 SQIVND (reference sequence). CDR3 sequence reads: CASSITGNGETQYF. In DNA form, the CDR3 reads TGTGCCAGTAGTATCACCGGGAATGGGGAGACCCAGTACTTC.

The DNA of the CDR3 is TGTGCCAGCAGTGTTGAGAGCAAGAATGAGCAGTTCTTC. Amino acid sequence: CASSVESKNEQFF. This rearrangement joins TRBV2 to TRBJ2-1; D call uncertain. The V and J ends lost 4 bases and 7 bases respectively, with 11 bases between them. CDR1 and CDR2 from the germline V gene are SNHLY and FYNNEI. The CDR3 loop spans 13 amino acids.

The chain combines TRBV11-2 with TRBJ2-3, with D unclear. Trimming removed 0 bases from V and 4 bases from J, with 5 bases in between. Germline lookup yields CDR1 SGHAT and CDR2 FQNNGV. CDR3 length: 13 amino acids. The CDR3 coding sequence is TGTGCCAGCAGCTTAGATCGCTCAGATACGCAGTATTTT. This codes for CASSLDRSDTQYF.

On this clone: The same CDR3 also results from other DNA sequences found in this sample. The chain has TRBV2 and TRBJ1-2; the D is unclear. CDR1 and CDR2 from the germline V gene are SNHLY and FYNNEI. V shed 4 bases and J shed 0 bases, with 9 bases lying between them. This CDR3 comprises 14 residues. The CDR3 DNA reads TGTGCCAGCAGTGTACAGCCAACTAACTATGGCTACACCTTC. It translates to CASSVQPTNYGYTF.

This chain uses TRBV29-1 with TRBJ2-3, with D possibly being TRBD2 (6 bases). This CDR3 is 13 amino acids long. Trimming cost V 3 bases and J 2 bases, with 9 bases left between them. CDR1 is SQVTM and CDR2 is ANQGSEA in the germline V gene. The CDR3 region is CSVEGGFTDTQYF. The CDR3 DNA sequence: TGCAGCGTTGAGGGGGGATTCACAGATACGCAGTATTTT.

The chain has TRBV14 and TRBJ1-6, with D perhaps TRBD1 (6 bases). Trimming shortened V by 3 bases and J by 2 bases, and 11 bases separated the two germline ends. Germline V gene sequence: CDR1 SGHDN, CDR2 FVKESK. This CDR3 contains 16 residues. The CDR3 region is CASSHRGKTYNSPLHF. The DNA of the CDR3 is TGTGCCAGCAGCCACAGGGGCAAGACCTATAATTCACCCCTCCACTTT.

The chain recombines TRBV19 with TRBJ1-2, with 7 bases identical to TRBD1. CDR3 length: 15 residues. Trimming removed 2 bases from V and 4 bases from J; junction bases left unmatched: 7. Germline V gene lookup returns CDR1 LNHDA and CDR2 SQIVND (reference sequence). DNA for the CDR3: TGTGCCAGTAGTATAATCGACAGGGATGGCTATGGCTACACCTTC. This gives the protein CASSIIDRDGYGYTF.

Of note for this clone: The same CDR3 can be traced to other DNA sequences in this sample. This rearrangement joins TRBV29-1 to TRBJ1-1; possible D gene TRBD1, 5 bases. The V end was cut by 7 bases, the J end by 1 base, with 10 bases between. Germline CDR1 SQVTM, CDR2 ANQGSEA. There are 12 residues in the CDR3. The CDR3 region is CSGQGGNTEAFF. The DNA of the CDR3 is TGCAGCGGGCAGGGTGGGAACACTGAAGCTTTCTTT.

In DNA form, the CDR3 reads TGTGCCAGCAGGGAGCCGTCCACAGATACGCAGTATTTT. This gives the protein CASREPSTDTQYF. V usage is TRBV28 and J usage is TRBJ2-3; D unresolved. The CDR3 totals 13 residues. With 6 bases removed from V and 2 bases from J, the gap between germline ends came to 9 bases. Germline CDR1 MDHEN, CDR2 SYDVKM.

The J gene is TRBJ2-3, the V gene TRBV25-1, with no clear D. V was clipped by 4 bases and J by 2 bases, with 10 bases between them. This CDR3 has 14 amino acids. Germline V gene data show CDR1 as MGHDK and CDR2 as SYGVNS. The CDR3 coding sequence is TGTGCCAGCAGTGCCCGGGTTGTCACAGATACGCAGTATTTT. It translates to CASSARVVTDTQYF. The full variable domain, rest sourced from reference TRBV25-1 and TRBJ2-3, is EADIYQTPRYLVIGTGKKITLECSQTMGHDKMYWYQQDPGMELHLIHYSYGVNSTEKGDLSSESTVSRIRTEHFPLTLESARPSHTSQYLCASSARVVTDTQYFGPGTRLTVL.

This clone showed up just once. The genes are TRBV10-3 and TRBJ2-2; 10 bases are shared with TRBD1. The CDR3 runs to 19 residues. Germline trimming cut 0 bases from V and 1 base from J; bases unmatched to any gene: 8. Germline V gene sequence: CDR1 ENHRY, CDR2 SYGVKD. The CDR3 region has the DNA TGTGCCATCAGTGAGTCCATCAGACAGGGGGCCCTGAACACCGGGGAGCTGTTTTTT. Translated: CAISESIRQGALNTGELFF.

The chain is built from TRBV10-3 and TRBJ2-1, with 11 bases identical to TRBD2. This CDR3 spans 18 amino acids. Unmatched junction bases numbered 18, after V lost 7 bases and J lost 7 bases. Germline assignment: CDR1 ENHRY and CDR2 SYGVKD. DNA for the CDR3: TGTGCCATCACCTCCAATAGCGGGGGGGCTCCTAAGGAGAATGAGCAGTTCTTC. It is translated as CAITSNSGGAPKENEQFF.

This clone was observed a handful of times. Other DNA variants within this sample encode the same CDR3. The chain has TRBV6-5 and TRBJ1-5; D may be TRBD1 (5 bases). Germline CDR1 is MNHEY and CDR2 is SVGAGI. The CDR3 contains 12 residues. Trimming shortened V by 9 bases and J by 2 bases, and 8 bases separated the two germline ends. The CDR3, as DNA: TGTGCCAGTGGGGGGGGCAATCAGCCCCAGCATTTT. Protein product: CASGGGNQPQHF.